What follows describes a single T cell receptor beta chain. TCR beta was sequenced from blood CD8+ and CD4+ T cells. The CD8+ and CD4+ T cells were isolated magnetically using a negative isolation approach, whereas the TEMRA cells were enriched by FACS. The data stem from a study of CD8 T cells in Susac syndrome. RNA was extracted with the RNeasy kit, and a quantity of roughly 0.5 to 1 ug was reverse transcribed using random hexamers. The CDR3 of TCR beta was amplified by immunoSEQ multiplex PCR across 54 Vbeta and 13 Jbeta. TCRdb redid the calling of the immunoSEQ multiplex PCR reads with MiXCR, one entry per CDR3 protein. The sample includes more than 250,000 distinct CDR3 sequences, about 91% of them seen just once. Germline V gene lookup returns CDR1 SQVTM and CDR2 ANQGSEA. The V gene lost 3 bases and the J gene lost 7 bases, with 13 bases spanning the gap. The CDR3 covers 13 residues.

Material for sequencing was CD4+ T cells from PBMCs. V gene TRBV29-1 combines with J gene TRBJ2-1; the D gene is possibly TRBD1 (5 bases). This sequence originates from a human donor with multiple sclerosis. CDR3: CSVEPDILNEQFF. The DNA of the CDR3 is TGCAGCGTTGAGCCGGACATTCTGAATGAGCAGTTCTTC.